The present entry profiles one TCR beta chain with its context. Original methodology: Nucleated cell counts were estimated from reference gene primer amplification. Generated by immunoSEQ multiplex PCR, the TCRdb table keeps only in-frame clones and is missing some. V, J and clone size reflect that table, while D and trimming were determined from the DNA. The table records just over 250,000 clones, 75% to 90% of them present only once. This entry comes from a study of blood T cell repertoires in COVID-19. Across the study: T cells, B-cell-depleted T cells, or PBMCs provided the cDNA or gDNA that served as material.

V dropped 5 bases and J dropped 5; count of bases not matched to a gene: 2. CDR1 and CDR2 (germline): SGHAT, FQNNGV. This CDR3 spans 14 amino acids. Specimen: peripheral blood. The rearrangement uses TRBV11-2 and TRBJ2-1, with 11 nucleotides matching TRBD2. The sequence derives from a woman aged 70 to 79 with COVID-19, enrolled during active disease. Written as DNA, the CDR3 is TGTGCCAGCAGCCTTAGCGGGAGGGACAATGAGCAGTTCTTC. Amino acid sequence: CASSLSGRDNEQFF.